What follows describes a single TCR beta chain. Antigen unknown. Profiling relied on immunoSEQ multiplex PCR, and the TCRdb table lists in-frame clones only, not all of them. The sample lists over 85,000 clones; around 96% were seen once. CDR1 MNHNY and CDR2 SVGAGI come from the germline V gene (reference sequence). J gave up 5 bases and V 6 bases, and 14 bases lay outside the gene matches. This CDR3 spans 16 amino acids. The data are from a study of cytomegalovirus exposure and HLA in healthy donors. Regarding the study as a whole: The listing of some 170 TCR beta chains classed them as cytomegalovirus-associated. It was reported that the classifier diagnosed cytomegalovirus status with high specificity and sensitivity in both the original and validation cohorts.

The sample was PBMCs. The V and J genes are TRBV6-6 and TRBJ2-7; 9 nucleotides match TRBD2. This sequence originates from a woman aged 18-29 years in good health and CMV-seronegative. The CDR3 region has the DNA TGTGCCAGCAGCCGCGTGGCTAGCGGGATCACTCACGAGCAGTACTTC. Translated: CASSRVASGITHEQYF.